This is a list of T cell receptor beta chains from one sample in a study of cytomegalovirus exposure and HLA in healthy donors. Only in-frame clones appear in the TCRdb table, and some are missing; sequencing was by immunoSEQ multiplex PCR. This sample's table reports just under 60,000 clones. The sample taken for sequencing was PBMCs. These receptors were collected from a male donor in good health and CMV-seronegative. CDR3s include the opening cysteine and the closing phenylalanine or tryptophan. A D gene is named only where the DNA matches it firmly.

j_call d_call v_call cdr3_aa cdr3_nt
TRBJ2-7 TRBD1 TRBV28 CASRSGQGSSYEQYF TGTGCCAGCAGAAGTGGACAGGGGAGCTCCTACGAGCAGTACTTC
TRBJ1-2 TRBD1 TRBV6-6 CASSWPGQGSGYTF TGTGCCAGCAGTTGGCCGGGACAGGGATCCGGCTACACCTTC
TRBJ2-3 TRBD2 TRBV27 CASSRTSGTGTDTQYF TGTGCCAGCAGCCGGACTAGCGGGACGGGCACAGATACGCAGTATTTT
TRBJ1-2 TRBD1 TRBV5-1 CASSLDGQDYYGYTF TGCGCCAGCAGCTTGGATGGACAGGATTACTATGGCTACACCTTC
TRBJ1-4 . TRBV5-4 CASSSGLNEKLFF TGTGCCAGCAGCTCTGGACTTAATGAAAAACTGTTTTTT
TRBJ1-1 TRBD1 TRBV7-9 CASSLGSQGDFSAFF TGTGCCAGCAGCTTGGGTTCGCAGGGGGATTTTTCAGCTTTCTTT
TRBJ1-2 . TRBV2 CASQQGNDGYTF TGTGCCAGTCAGCAGGGAAACGATGGCTACACCTTC
TRBJ2-3 . TRBV28 CASSFKFGKKGSTDTQYF TGTGCCAGCAGTTTTAAGTTCGGGAAAAAAGGGAGCACAGATACGCAGTATTTT
TRBJ2-7 . TRBV30 CACNNVGGYEQYF TGTGCCTGCAACAATGTAGGAGGCTACGAGCAGTACTTC
TRBJ2-2 . TRBV30 CAGAAGPRTSGELFF TGTGCCGGGGCGGCGGGACCCAGAACTTCTGGGGAGCTGTTTTTT
TRBJ2-1 . TRBV11-3 CASSQTGGAFRNEQFF TGTGCCAGCAGCCAAACGGGCGGGGCGTTTCGAAATGAGCAGTTCTTC
TRBJ1-1 . TRBV6-5 CASSYPRGAGNTEAFF TGTGCCAGCAGTTACCCACGGGGGGCCGGGAACACTGAAGCTTTCTTT
TRBJ2-3 TRBD2 TRBV4-2 CASSQGEASGGADTQYF TGTGCCAGCAGCCAAGGGGAGGCTAGCGGGGGGGCAGATACGCAGTATTTT
TRBJ1-2 TRBD1 TRBV7-2 CASSVLQGVGYTF TGTGCCAGCAGCGTACTACAGGGGGTTGGCTACACCTTC
TRBJ2-7 TRBD1 TRBV7-6 CASSAGTGVNEQYF TGTGCCAGCAGCGCCGGGACAGGCGTCAACGAGCAGTACTTC
TRBJ2-7 . TRBV15 CATSRDLSDLYEQYF TGTGCCACCAGCAGAGATCTGAGCGACCTCTACGAGCAGTACTTC
TRBJ1-5 . TRBV19 CASSIGSQPQHF TGTGCCAGTAGTATAGGGAGTCAGCCCCAGCATTTT
TRBJ1-2 TRBD1 TRBV19 CASTPRQGLGYGYTF TGTGCCAGTACGCCCCGACAGGGGTTGGGCTATGGCTACACCTTC
TRBJ2-7 . TRBV30 CAGKEVAGAQGEQYF TGTGCCGGGAAAGAGGTTGCAGGGGCCCAGGGGGAGCAGTACTTC
TRBJ1-2 . TRBV2 CASSVIRGAPYGYTF TGTGCCAGCAGTGTAATAAGGGGCGCACCCTATGGCTACACCTTC
TRBJ1-2 . TRBV19 CASSVGGRGGYGYTF TGTGCCAGTAGTGTCGGTGGGCGGGGAGGCTATGGCTACACCTTC
TRBJ1-6 TRBD1 TRBV5-1 CASSQGTGDGNSPLHF TGCGCCAGCAGCCAAGGGACAGGGGATGGAAATTCACCCCTACACTTT
TRBJ2-1 . TRBV7-2 CASSLAQGSDNEQFF TGTGCCAGCAGCTTAGCACAGGGCTCCGACAATGAGCAGTTCTTC
TRBJ2-3 . TRBV11-3 CASSLNLEGSQYF TGTGCCAGCAGCTTAAATCTTGAGGGATCGCAGTATTTT
TRBJ2-7 . TRBV7-9 CASSLHRETYEQYF TGTGCCAGCAGCTTGCACAGGGAAACCTACGAGCAGTACTTC
TRBJ1-3 . TRBV5-1 CASAGSGNTIYF TGCGCCAGCGCGGGCTCTGGAAACACCATATATTTT
TRBJ1-3 TRBD1 TRBV9 CASSATGGRAGNTIYF TGTGCCAGCAGCGCTACAGGGGGTCGCGCTGGAAACACCATATATTTT
TRBJ2-3 . TRBV14 CASSPDIITDTQYF TGTGCCAGCAGCCCGGACATAATCACAGATACGCAGTATTTT
TRBJ2-7 . TRBV6-1 CASRDGAGEQYF TGTGCCAGCAGGGATGGGGCAGGCGAGCAGTACTTC
TRBJ2-7 . TRBV29-1 CSGSSAYEQYF TGCAGCGGTTCTAGTGCCTACGAGCAGTACTTC
TRBJ1-2 . TRBV30 CAWTRAGSGYTF TGTGCCTGGACCCGAGCCGGTTCAGGCTACACCTTC
TRBJ2-7 . TRBV5-5 CASSLEGDEQYF TGTGCCAGCAGCTTGGAAGGGGACGAGCAGTACTTC
TRBJ2-3 . TRBV20-1 CSAEPTYTQYF TGCAGTGCAGAGCCTACCTATACGCAGTATTTT
TRBJ1-2 TRBD1 TRBV27 CASSQTGGEVSGYTF TGTGCCAGCAGTCAGACAGGGGGTGAAGTCAGTGGCTACACCTTC
TRBJ1-6 . TRBV5-1 CASSLRLEGSPLHF TGCGCCAGCAGCTTGAGGTTAGAGGGTTCACCCCTCCACTTT
TRBJ2-3 TRBD1 TRBV2 CASRRQGTTDTQYF TGTGCCAGCAGAAGACAGGGGACCACAGATACGCAGTATTTT
TRBJ1-1 TRBD1 TRBV30 CAGSTRTGGRTEAFF TGTGCCGGGAGTACCCGGACAGGGGGGCGGACTGAAGCTTTCTTT
TRBJ2-3 . TRBV6-6 CASSFRDSTDTQYF TGTGCCAGCAGTTTCCGTGATAGTACGGATACGCAGTATTTT
TRBJ1-1 . TRBV19 CATSSRPSDTEAFF TGTGCCACCTCTAGTCGCCCGAGCGACACTGAAGCTTTCTTT
TRBJ2-1 . TRBV19 CASSIDRGGSYNEQFF TGTGCCAGTAGTATAGATAGAGGAGGCTCCTACAATGAGCAGTTCTTC
TRBJ2-1 . TRBV19 CASSWRDPSDEQFF TGTGCCAGTAGTTGGCGAGACCCAAGCGATGAGCAGTTCTTC
TRBJ2-2 . TRBV18 CASSPAVSNTGELFF TGTGCCAGCTCACCGGCGGTTTCGAACACCGGGGAGCTGTTTTTT
TRBJ2-5 . TRBV7-8 CASRIVQPRGEETQYF TGTGCCAGCAGAATTGTTCAACCCCGAGGAGAGGAGACCCAGTACTTC
TRBJ1-2 . TRBV6-1 CASAGDYYGYTF TGTGCCAGCGCCGGGGACTACTATGGCTACACCTTC
TRBJ2-2 . TRBV19 CASMAAPGATGELFF TGTGCCAGTATGGCTGCCCCGGGAGCAACCGGGGAGCTGTTTTTT
TRBJ2-7 TRBD2 TRBV7-2 CASSPLGGYEQYF TGTGCCAGCAGCCCTCTGGGGGGGTACGAGCAGTACTTC
TRBJ1-4 . TRBV7-9 CASSLGVAGEKLFF TGTGCCAGCAGCTTAGGGGTTGCGGGTGAAAAACTGTTTTTT
TRBJ2-7 . TRBV11-2 CASSSQGHEQYF TGTGCCAGCAGTTCACAGGGCCACGAGCAGTACTTC
TRBJ1-2 TRBD1 TRBV30 CAWSAGQVYGYTF TGTGCCTGGAGCGCCGGACAGGTCTATGGCTACACCTTC
TRBJ2-1 . TRBV30 CAGSRTRGGASEQFF TGTGCCGGGAGCCGGACTAGGGGGGGAGCAAGTGAGCAGTTCTTC
TRBJ2-2 . TRBV28 CASSQQGNTGELFF TGTGCCAGCAGCCAACAGGGAAACACCGGGGAGCTGTTTTTT
TRBJ2-3 . TRBV2 CAQQRADTQYF TGTGCCCAGCAGCGGGCAGATACGCAGTATTTT